Given below is one TCR beta chain in context. No cognate antigen has been identified for it. No base quality information exists; no much larger clone differs at one position. The run used an Illumina HiSeq 1500. TCRdb redid the processing of the public reads, applying fastp at Q25 and MiXCR, and retained in-frame beta chains. When rows share a CDR3 protein, they turn into one entry using the most common DNA and genes. Here the sample has about 480,000 distinct CDR3 sequences; 30% to 40% occur a single time. About a sixth of the sample rests with the top ten. CDR1 LNHDA and CDR2 SQIVND are derived from the germline V gene (reference sequence). Relative to germline, V is 5 bases shorter and J is 3 bases shorter, with 20 bases between their ends. The CDR3 has 17 amino acids, counting the end cysteine and phenylalanine. Only the CDR3 DNA is retained, 51 bases long and in frame from the first base. The sample's treatment or condition, from its label and the paper: in vitro stimulation with specific CMV peptide epitopes to enrich CMV-specific T cells.

The sample belongs to a study of T cell repertoires in cytomegalovirus infection (dated by TCRdb to the late 2010s). Context from the whole study: Peptide stimulations targeted recently identified HLA-C-restricted CMV epitopes, whose presentation resists viral immunomodulation, together with well-studied HLA-B-restricted epitopes. The HLA type of each donor mattered for the analysis, because public TCR beta signatures pointed to carriage of CMV infection along with the matching HLA type. What the study reported, not specific to this receptor: The ex vivo response was dominated by HLA-C-restricted CMV-specific TCR beta clonotypes, which also provided the single most frequent clonotype in two of eight donors. In both this cohort and an independent roughly 330-donor cohort, the cumulative frequency of public TCR beta family members distinguished carriers of CMV infection plus the relevant HLA type.

This TCR was sampled from a human donor in good health (CMV status not recorded). Some clones in this sample may be carry-over from other donors' samples. The chain couples TRBV19 to TRBJ1-5; a tentative D match to TRBD1 spans 5 bases. The sample here was cultured PBMCs, taken from culture after CMV antigen stimulation. The CDR3 is CASSFVRQQRPNQPQHF. The DNA sequence is TGTGCCAGTAGTTTTGTCCGACAGCAACGACCCAATCAGCCCCAGCATTTT.